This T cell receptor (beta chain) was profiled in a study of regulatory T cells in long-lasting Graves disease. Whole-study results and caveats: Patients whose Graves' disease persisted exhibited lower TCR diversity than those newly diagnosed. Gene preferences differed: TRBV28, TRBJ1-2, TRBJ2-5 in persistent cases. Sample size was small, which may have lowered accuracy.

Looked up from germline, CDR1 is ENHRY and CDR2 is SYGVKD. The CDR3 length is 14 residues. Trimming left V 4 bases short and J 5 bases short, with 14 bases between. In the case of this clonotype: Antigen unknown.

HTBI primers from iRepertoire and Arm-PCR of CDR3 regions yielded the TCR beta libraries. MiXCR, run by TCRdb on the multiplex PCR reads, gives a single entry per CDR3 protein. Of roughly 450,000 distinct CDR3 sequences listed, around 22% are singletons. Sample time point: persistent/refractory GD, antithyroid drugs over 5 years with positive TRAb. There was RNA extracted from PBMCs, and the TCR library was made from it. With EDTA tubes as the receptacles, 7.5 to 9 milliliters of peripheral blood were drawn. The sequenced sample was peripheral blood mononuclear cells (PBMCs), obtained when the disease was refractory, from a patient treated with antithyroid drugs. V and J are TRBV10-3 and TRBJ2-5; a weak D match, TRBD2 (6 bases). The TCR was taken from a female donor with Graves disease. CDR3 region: CAISAEGRGETQYF. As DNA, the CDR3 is TGTGCCATCAGTGCGGAGGGTAGGGGTGAGACCCAGTACTTC.